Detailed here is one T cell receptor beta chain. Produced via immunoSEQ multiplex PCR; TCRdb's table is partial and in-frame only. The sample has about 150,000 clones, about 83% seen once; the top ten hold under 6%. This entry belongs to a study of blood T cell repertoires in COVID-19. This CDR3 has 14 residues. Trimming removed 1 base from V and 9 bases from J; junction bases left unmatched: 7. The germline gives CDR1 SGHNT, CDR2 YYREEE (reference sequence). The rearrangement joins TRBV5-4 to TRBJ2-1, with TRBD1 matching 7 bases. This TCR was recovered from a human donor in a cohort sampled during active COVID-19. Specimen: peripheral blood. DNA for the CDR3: TGTGCCAGCAGCTTGTTGACAGGGCCCGCTGAGCAGTTCTTC. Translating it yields CASSLLTGPAEQFF.